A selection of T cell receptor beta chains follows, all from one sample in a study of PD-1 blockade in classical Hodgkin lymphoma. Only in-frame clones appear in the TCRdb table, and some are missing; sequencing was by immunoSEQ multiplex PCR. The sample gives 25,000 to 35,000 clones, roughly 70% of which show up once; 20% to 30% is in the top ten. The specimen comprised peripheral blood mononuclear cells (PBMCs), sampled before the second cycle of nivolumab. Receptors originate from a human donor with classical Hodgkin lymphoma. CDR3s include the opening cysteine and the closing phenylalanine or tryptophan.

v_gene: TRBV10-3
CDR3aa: CAIGTAGNLNEKLFF

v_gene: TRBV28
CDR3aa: CASGFESKQPQHF

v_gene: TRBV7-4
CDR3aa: CASSLAIWDRSTDTQYF

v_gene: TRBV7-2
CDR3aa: CASSPPSGGAGEQFF

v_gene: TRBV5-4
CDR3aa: CASSLARGASSGANVLTF

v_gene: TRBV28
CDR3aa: CASSAANYGYTF

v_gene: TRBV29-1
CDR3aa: CSTHREAADGYTF

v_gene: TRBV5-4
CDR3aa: CASSQDGAGALSYEQYF

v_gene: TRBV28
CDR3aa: CASSSLQGLGGVLTF

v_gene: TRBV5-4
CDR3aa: CASSLGRGGQPQHF

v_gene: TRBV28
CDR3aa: CASRGRDRISYEQYF

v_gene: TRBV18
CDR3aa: CASSPEGVNEQFF

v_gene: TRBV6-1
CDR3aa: CASRIGLAELSFF

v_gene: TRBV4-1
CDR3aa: CASSQVPGTNSPLHF

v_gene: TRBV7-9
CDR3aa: CASSLNGEIEGYTF

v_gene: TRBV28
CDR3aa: CASSRGTSSGNTIYF

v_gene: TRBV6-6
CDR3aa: CASREDKGSNQPQHF

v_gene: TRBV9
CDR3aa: CASSVAILGGLTDTQYF

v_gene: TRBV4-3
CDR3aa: CASSQEGFGELFF

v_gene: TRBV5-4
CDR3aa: CASSLGGTGLNNEQFF

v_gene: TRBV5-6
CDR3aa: CASSLPLGGENGYTF

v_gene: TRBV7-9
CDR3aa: CASSFLTNYGYTF

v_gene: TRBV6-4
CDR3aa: CASSVTAGDYTEAFF

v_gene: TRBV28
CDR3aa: CASSLVVNTEAFF

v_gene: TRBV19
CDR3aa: CASSIPPTGGWNQPQHF

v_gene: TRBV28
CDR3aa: CASSLATSGRSYEQYF

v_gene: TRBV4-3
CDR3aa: CASSQGTPASGGSTDTQYF